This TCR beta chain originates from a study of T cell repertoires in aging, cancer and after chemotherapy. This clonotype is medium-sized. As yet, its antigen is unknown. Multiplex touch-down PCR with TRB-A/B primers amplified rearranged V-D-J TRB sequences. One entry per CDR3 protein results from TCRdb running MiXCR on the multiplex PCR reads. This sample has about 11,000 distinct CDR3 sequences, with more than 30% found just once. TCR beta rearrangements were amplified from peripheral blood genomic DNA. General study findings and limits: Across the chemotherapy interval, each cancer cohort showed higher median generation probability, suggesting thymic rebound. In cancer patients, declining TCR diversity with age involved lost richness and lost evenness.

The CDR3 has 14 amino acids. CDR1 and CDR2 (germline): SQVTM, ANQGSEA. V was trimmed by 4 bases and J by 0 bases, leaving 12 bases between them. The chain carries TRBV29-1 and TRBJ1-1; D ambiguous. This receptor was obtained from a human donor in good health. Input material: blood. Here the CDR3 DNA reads TGCAGCGTTGTGGAGGGTAGGGTGAACACTGAAGCTTTCTTT. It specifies CSVVEGRVNTEAFF.